Listed below are T cell receptor beta chains from one sample, sequenced in a study of long-term antiretroviral therapy in people with HIV. Clones were read by immunoSEQ multiplex PCR, and TCRdb kept only the in-frame ones, dropping some. The sample includes approximately 10,000 clones, about 88% seen only once; the top ten take 20%. Sequenced material: unsorted PBMCs, taken 7.2 years after starting antiretroviral therapy. These receptor sequences come from a man in his fifties with HIV. The conserved cysteine and the conserved F or W are not part of the CDR3 here. Rows may omit the clone size; those that give it use once, few, many or a size class.

clone_size: .; v_call: TRBV5-1; j_call: TRBJ2-5; cdr3_aa: ASSLVGLAGGGQETQY
clone_size: few; v_call: TRBV11-2; j_call: TRBJ2-4; cdr3_aa: ASSLDYYIQY
clone_size: .; v_call: TRBV27; j_call: TRBJ2-1; cdr3_aa: ASSSGGVWNEQF
clone_size: .; v_call: TRBV11-2; j_call: TRBJ2-7; cdr3_aa: ASSLGMAGGSWNEQY
clone_size: .; v_call: TRBV10-3; j_call: TRBJ2-5; cdr3_aa: ASSEAGEETQY
clone_size: .; v_call: TRBV27; j_call: TRBJ2-7; cdr3_aa: ASRPGTGLYEQY
clone_size: .; v_call: TRBV2; j_call: TRBJ2-7; cdr3_aa: ASSDDPQRRVLDEQY
clone_size: .; v_call: TRBV19; j_call: TRBJ2-7; cdr3_aa: ASSANLSPSGHPYEQY
clone_size: .; v_call: TRBV12-2; j_call: TRBJ1-1; cdr3_aa: ASRRLWGAIKTEAF
clone_size: few; v_call: TRBV5-1; j_call: TRBJ2-1; cdr3_aa: ASSLVSGSYGFGEQF